This paragraph reports one TCR beta chain. Its antigen is currently unknown. The data derive from a study of Ad26.COV2.S vaccination and SARS-CoV-2 variants. Whole-study context: The Ad26.COV2.S arm of the COV1001 trial was where the donor was placed. Intramuscular Ad26.COV2.S at 5x10^10 or 1x10^11 viral particles.

TCRdb keeps only in-frame clones here, not all; method: immunoSEQ multiplex PCR. The sample contains a few hundred thousand clones, roughly 90% of which appear only once. The CDR3 loop spans 13 amino acids. CDR1 is DFQATT, CDR2 SNEGSKA, per germline (reference sequence). The junction had 2 bases not matched to a gene; V was cut back by 3 bases and J by 1 base. Points from the study as a whole: Responses of spike-specific T cells (both CD8+ and CD4+) reportedly showed substantial breadth after vaccination.

Treatment noted: roughly 20 received Ad26.COV2.S at low or high dose, single or two shots; a few received placebo; per-sample allocation not given. It was on day 63 after the first vaccine or placebo injection that samples were taken. The individual, an adult aged 18-55 years, was a donor in Boston. This sequence originates from a person between 18 and 60 years old who received the Ad26.COV2.S COVID-19 vaccine or a placebo. The input for sequencing was peripheral blood, taken in a trial of Ad26.COV2.S vaccine versus placebo. The chain joins TRBV20-1 to TRBJ2-5; 7 positions agree with TRBD2. CDR3 nucleotides: TGCAGTGCTAGTGGGGGGGGCCAAGAGACCCAGTACTTC. Amino acids: CSASGGGQETQYF.